Below are 13 T cell receptor beta chains sequenced from a single sample in a study of blood T cell repertoires in COVID-19 (dated by TCRdb to the early 2020s). The library was made by the immunoSEQ multiplex PCR assay. TCRdb holds this immuneACCESS table with in-frame rearrangements only. Some clones are missing; in checked studies, unresolved V genes explain under half, and the rest has no known cause. The sample table shows around 250,000 clones, and about 88% are seen once. The top ten clonotypes cover 1.6% of the sample. Sequencing was done on a sample of PBMCs or T cells enriched from blood (not recorded which). Receptors originate from a woman between 50 and 59 years old who had recovered from COVID-19.

The chain uses TRBV6-5 and TRBJ2-7; TRBD2 agrees at 10 bases. Germline CDR1 MNHEY, CDR2 SVGAGI. The CDR3 runs to 14 residues. Unmatched junction bases numbered 8, after V lost 7 bases and J lost 5 bases. CDR3 in amino acids: CASTYGLAGDEQYF. The CDR3 DNA sequence: TGTGCCAGCACCTACGGGCTAGCGGGGGACGAGCAGTACTTC.

The CDR3 DNA reads TGTGCCAGCAGCGTGAAGCCGAACACTGAAGCTTTCTTT. This codes for CASSVKPNTEAFF. The chain joins TRBV9 to TRBJ1-1; D gene ambiguous. The CDR3 has 13 amino acids. From germline, CDR1 is SGDLS and CDR2 YYNGEE. Trimming took off 2 bases at V and 1 base at J, with 6 bases between the two ends.

This rearrangement joins TRBV27 to TRBJ2-1, with 10 bases aligning to TRBD2. The CDR3 sequence is 16 residues long. Germline V gene sequence: CDR1 MNHEY, CDR2 SMNVEV (reference sequence). V lost 4 bases and J lost 9; bases outside the gene matches: 12. CDR3 in amino acids: CASSYIGAGGASEQFF. CDR3 coding DNA: TGTGCCAGCAGTTATATCGGAGCGGGAGGGGCAAGTGAGCAGTTCTTC.

The chain joins TRBV30 to TRBJ2-1; 11 nucleotides align to TRBD2. The CDR3 is made up of 15 amino acids. Germline loops: CDR1 GTSNPN, CDR2 SVGIG (reference sequence). V shed 5 bases and J 8 bases; nucleotides not matched to a gene: 11. CDR3 residues: CAWGPGLAEGDEQFF. CDR3 nucleotides: TGTGCCTGGGGTCCGGGACTAGCGGAGGGGGATGAGCAGTTCTTC. Complete variable domain (other parts from reference TRBV30 and TRBJ2-1): SQTIHQWPATLVQPVGSPLSLECTVEGTSNPNLYWYRQAAGRGLQLLFYSVGIGQISSEVPQNLSASRPQDRQFILSSKKLLLSDSGFYLCAWGPGLAEGDEQFFGPGTRLTVL.

About this clone: The junction departs from the called germline gene at one end, perhaps through a read error. The genes are TRBV7-9 and TRBJ1-6; no clear D gene. This CDR3 is built from 16 residues. Germline V CDR1 and CDR2: SEHNR, FQNEAQ (reference sequence). As DNA, the CDR3 is TGTGCCAGCACCTTAAGTAGAGCCTCCTATAATTCACCCCTCCACTTT. Translated: CASTLSRASYNSPLHF.

The rearrangement joins TRBV2 to TRBJ2-5; D might be TRBD2 (8 bases). Germline V gives CDR1 SNHLY, CDR2 FYNNEI. Trimming stripped 6 bases from V and 7 bases from J, with 24 bases between. This CDR3 has 16 amino acids. This CDR3 is CASRQGTGGSRVTQYF. CDR3 DNA: TGTGCCAGCAGACAGGGGACGGGGGGGAGCAGGGTGACCCAGTACTTC.

This clone showed up just a few times. The chain employs TRBV24-1 and TRBJ1-5; weak D call: TRBD1 (5 bases). Trimming cost V 3 bases and J 2 bases, with 7 bases left between them. Germline CDR1 and CDR2: KGHDR and SFDVKD. The CDR3 is 14 amino acids. The CDR3 sequence is CATSDAGGNQPQHF. Written as DNA, the CDR3 is TGTGCCACCAGTGATGCGGGGGGCAATCAGCCCCAGCATTTT.

The chain joins TRBV20-1 to TRBJ1-1; D remains unclear. Germline assignment: CDR1 DFQATT and CDR2 SNEGSKA (reference sequence). V gave up 6 bases and J gave up 7 bases, with 9 bases separating them. This CDR3 spans 10 amino acids. CDR3 nucleotides: TGCAGTGCCAGGAATGATGAAGCTTTCTTT. This gives the protein CSARNDEAFF.

The chain joins TRBV5-4 to TRBJ2-4; D possibly corresponds to TRBD2 (6 bases). This CDR3 contains 16 residues. Germline loops: CDR1 SGHNT, CDR2 YYREEE (reference sequence). Trimming took 2 bases from V and 5 from J, leaving 17 bases between them. CDR3 in amino acids: CASSFSGDWGQNIQYF. CDR3 nucleotides: TGTGCCAGCAGCTTTTCCGGGGACTGGGGACAAAACATTCAGTACTTC. The entire variable domain, with the rest obtained from reference TRBV5-4 and TRBJ2-4, is as follows: ETGVTQSPTHLIKTRGQQVTLRCSSQSGHNTVSWYQQALGQGPQFIFQYYREEENGRGNFPPRFSGLQFPNYSSELNVNALELDDSALYLCASSFSGDWGQNIQYFGAGTRLSVL.

The chain combines TRBV7-3 with TRBJ1-6; 8 bases agree with TRBD1. The CDR3 totals 14 residues. Per germline, CDR1 SGHTA and CDR2 FQGTGA. V gave up 5 bases and J gave up 10 bases; unmatched junction bases: 7. As DNA, the CDR3 is TGTGCCAGCAGCCCCGGGACAGGAGGATCACCCCTCCACTTT. It specifies CASSPGTGGSPLHF.

This chain joins TRBV7-2 and TRBJ2-2, with TRBD2 matching over 7 bases. This CDR3 comprises 15 residues. J gave up 3 bases and V 3 bases, and 4 bases lay outside the gene matches. Germline V lookup: CDR1 SGHTA, CDR2 FQGNSA. The CDR3: CASSLGGMHTGELFF. In nucleotides, the CDR3 is TGTGCCAGCAGCTTGGGGGGGATGCACACCGGGGAGCTGTTTTTT.

The chain uses TRBV6-5 and TRBJ1-2; D ambiguous. The CDR3 extends over 14 amino acids. Trimming cost V 8 bases and J 4 bases, with 17 bases left between them. The germline CDR1 and CDR2 sequences are MNHEY and SVGAGI. CDR3 coding DNA: TGTGCCAGCGGCGGGATGGCAGTCCCCTATGGCTACACCTTC. Translating gives CASGGMAVPYGYTF.

In this sample, this clone turned up a few times. J is TRBJ1-5 and V is TRBV5-6; no clear D. Trimming left V 4 bases short and J 7 bases short, with 15 bases between. This CDR3 has 14 amino acids. Germline values: CDR1 SGHDT, CDR2 YYEEEE. CDR3 protein: CASSPLGNSQPQHF. The DNA of the CDR3 is TGTGCCAGCAGCCCGCTCGGGAATTCGCAGCCCCAGCATTTT. Variable domain in full (rest from reference TRBV5-6 and TRBJ1-5): DAGVTQSPTHLIKTRGQQVTLRCSPKSGHDTVSWYQQALGQGPQFIFQYYEEEERQRGNFPDRFSGHQFPNYSSELNVNALLLGDSALYLCASSPLGNSQPQHFGDGTRLSIL.